This T cell receptor beta chain was captured in a study of CD4 T cells in relation to SARS-CoV-2 and coronaviruses. Study in general: PBMCs were cultured with antigen for about eleven days before TCR beta sequencing. Negative control cultures got HIV-1 Nef peptides or no peptide. Shared crossreactive spike epitopes were mapped to their HLA restriction.

The V and J ends lost 0 bases and 4 bases respectively, with 4 bases between them. Germline-derived CDR1 and CDR2 are SGDLS and YYNGEE. The CDR3 runs 12 residues. TCRdb's table, derived via immunoSEQ multiplex PCR, lists solely in-frame clones and lacks some. The sample contains around 16,000 clones, roughly four fifths of which appear only once. To note about this clone: Its antigen is not known.

The unexposed donors gave CD4+ T cells in about 2010-2019, prior to COVID-19. CD4+ T cells were isolated from the cells after about 11 days of culture. V and J are TRBV9 and TRBJ2-5; D is uncertain. This TCR derives from a human donor in good health. What was sequenced was CD4+ T cells from PBMCs, cultured in vitro. The DNA of the CDR3 is TGTGCCAGCAGCGTAGGCCCAGAGACCCAGTACTTC. This gives the protein CASSVGPETQYF.